This record covers a single TCR beta chain. Assay used: immunoSEQ multiplex PCR; TCRdb lists only in-frame clones, some missing. Of 700,000 or so clones in the sample, approximately 85% are singletons; the top ten hold about 0.011%. These data originate in a study of shared T cell receptors in the human thymus. CDR1 is LNHDA and CDR2 is SQIVND in the germline V gene (reference sequence). V gave up 4 bases and J gave up 9 bases, with 13 bases separating them. The CDR3 contains 13 residues. This sample was also put to use in a study of human thymus T cells. That investigation notes: Donation was from healthy Finnish infants who were having corrective surgery that addressed congenital heart defects. Surgeons resected thymus tissue during corrective heart surgery. The authors found apparently biased V and J gene usage in thymic and blood repertoires. Reports from related research described highly overlapping thymic repertoires among unrelated individuals.

Sequenced: thymocytes. The gene calls are TRBV19 and TRBJ2-1; D possibly corresponds to TRBD1 (6 bases). This clonotype was obtained from a girl in the first two years of life with a congenital heart defect. CDR3 DNA: TGTGCCAGTAGTACCCTACTCAGGGGTGAGCAGTTCTTC. This encodes CASSTLLRGEQFF.